These 22 T cell receptor beta chains were all obtained from the same sample, sequenced in a study of blood T cell repertoires in COVID-19. Produced via immunoSEQ multiplex PCR; TCRdb's table is partial and in-frame only. The sample carries 390,000 or so clones, approximately 89% recorded once. The sequencing sample was made of peripheral blood. These receptors came from a woman in her twenties or thirties with COVID-19, enrolled during active disease.

The rearrangement joins TRBV5-1 to TRBJ2-5; TRBD1 is a possible D gene (6 bases). The germline gives CDR1 SGHRS, CDR2 YFSETQ. V was cut by 4 bases and J by 4 bases, with 11 bases left in between. This CDR3 comprises 13 residues. This CDR3 reads CASSLPQGETQYF. The CDR3 nucleotides are TGCGCCAGCAGCCTACCACAGGGAGAGACCCAGTACTTC.

This chain connects TRBV30 to TRBJ1-1; D remains ambiguous. Trimming shortened V by 7 bases and J by 6 bases, and 9 bases separated the two germline ends. Germline V CDR1 and CDR2: GTSNPN, SVGIG (reference sequence). This CDR3 contains 10 residues. The CDR3 loop is CASGRAEAFF. The CDR3 region has the DNA TGTGCCTCCGGGCGGGCTGAAGCTTTCTTT.

The chain recombines TRBV18 with TRBJ2-1; 10 positions match TRBD1. This CDR3 region has 16 residues. V dropped 0 bases and J dropped 4; count of bases not matched to a gene: 3. Germline V gene lookup returns CDR1 KGHSH and CDR2 LQKENI. CDR3 region: CASSPPMGQGYNEQFF. The CDR3 DNA is TGTGCCAGCTCACCACCCATGGGACAGGGGTACAATGAGCAGTTCTTC.

This sequence joins TRBV6-1 and TRBJ2-1, with 7 bases fitting TRBD2. J lost 12 bases, V lost 1 base, and 9 bases had no gene match. Germline-derived CDR1 and CDR2 are MNHNS and SASEGT. The CDR3 contains 14 residues. In nucleotides, the CDR3 is TGTGCCAGCAGTGAAGGAGGACTCGGCGGGGGGCAGTTCTTC. It specifies CASSEGGLGGGQFF.

The J gene is TRBJ2-5, the V gene TRBV5-1, with 7 bases aligning to TRBD1. In germline, CDR1 is SGHRS, CDR2 YFSETQ. CDR3 size: 15 residues. Trimming cost V 4 bases and J 2 bases; bases outside gene matches: 8. For the CDR3, the DNA is TGCGCCAGCAGCCAGGGACAGTCTAAACAAGAGACCCAGTACTTC. Protein product: CASSQGQSKQETQYF.

The CDR3 loop is CASSDSRVMHTQETQYF. The CDR3 region has the DNA TGTGCCAGCAGTGACTCGCGGGTCATGCACACCCAAGAGACCCAGTACTTC. The genes are TRBV6-4 and TRBJ2-5, with a tentative D call TRBD2 (5 bases). From germline, CDR1 is MRHNA and CDR2 SNTAGT. The CDR3 has 17 amino acids. The germline V and J ends were trimmed by 0 bases and 1 base, with 15 bases remaining between them.

CDR3 DNA sequence: TGTGCCAGCAGTGGACGGGACAGGCTCTACGAGCAGTACTTC. Translating gives CASSGRDRLYEQYF. The V gene is TRBV27, the J gene TRBJ2-7, with 8 bases matching TRBD1. V gave up 5 bases and J gave up 3 bases; unmatched junction bases: 6. Germline CDR1 reads MNHEY; CDR2 reads SMNVEV (reference sequence). The CDR3 is 14 residues long.

The chain combines TRBV6-2 or TRBV6-3 with TRBJ1-5; TRBD1 matches at 9 bases. V dropped 2 bases and J dropped 7; count of bases not matched to a gene: 3. This CDR3 is 14 amino acids long. CDR1 and CDR2 from the germline V gene are MNHEY and SVGEGT. The CDR3 DNA follows: TGTGCCAGCAGTTACGGACAGGGGACCCAGCCCCAGCATTTT. It is translated as CASSYGQGTQPQHF.

The chain uses TRBV4-1 and TRBJ2-7; 7 bases agree with TRBD1. Germline V gene lookup returns CDR1 MGHRA and CDR2 YSYEKL. Trimming took 2 bases from V and 4 from J; bases not matched to a gene: 11. The CDR3 is made up of 16 amino acids. CDR3 in amino acids: CASSQWPGTVGYEQYF. In DNA, the CDR3 is TGCGCCAGCAGCCAATGGCCCGGGACAGTGGGGTACGAGCAGTACTTC.

CDR3 region: CASSYPGAAGASEQYF. CDR3 sequence (DNA): TGTGCCAGCAGTTATCCCGGTGCAGCGGGAGCTAGTGAGCAGTACTTC. The chain employs TRBV6-5 and TRBJ2-7; 8 nucleotides match TRBD2. Germline trimming cut 3 bases from V and 7 bases from J; bases unmatched to any gene: 14. CDR1 is MNHEY, CDR2 SVGAGI, per germline. This CDR3 comprises 16 residues.

This sequence joins TRBV27 and TRBJ2-7; D gene unclear. Germline V gene data show CDR1 as MNHEY and CDR2 as SMNVEV (reference sequence). The CDR3 totals 12 residues. Trimming stripped 4 bases from V and 5 bases from J, with 9 bases between. CDR3 residues: CASSSPVNEQYF. CDR3 sequence (DNA): TGTGCCAGCAGTTCGCCAGTGAACGAGCAGTACTTC.

This clone was counted a single time. This chain links TRBV5-1 with TRBJ1-6; TRBD1 agrees at 8 bases. The CDR3 is 14 residues long. Losses at the gene ends were 5 bases for V and 7 bases for J; bases not matched to a gene: 5. Germline-derived CDR1 and CDR2 are SGHRS and YFSETQ. The CDR3 loop is CASRLTGANSPLHF. CDR3 sequence (DNA): TGCGCCAGCAGGCTGACAGGGGCCAATTCACCCCTCCACTTT.

In this sample, this clone turned up a few times. J is TRBJ1-3 and V is TRBV5-1; unclear D gene. V lost 0 bases to trimming and J lost 6 bases, with 10 bases between them. Germline CDR1 reads SGHRS; CDR2 reads YFSETQ. The CDR3 spans 14 residues. The CDR3 protein is CASSLAGIENTIYF. The CDR3 DNA is TGCGCCAGCAGCTTGGCGGGGATTGAAAACACCATATATTTT. Using reference TRBV5-1 and TRBJ1-3 for the parts outside the CDR3, the full variable domain is KAGVTQTPRYLIKTRGQQVTLSCSPISGHRSVSWYQQTPGQGLQFLFEYFSETQRNKGNFPGRFSGRQFSNSRSEMNVSTLELGDSALYLCASSLAGIENTIYFGEGSWLTVV.

The V and J genes are TRBV24-1 and TRBJ1-4; TRBD1 might be the D (5 bases). The CDR3 loop spans 15 amino acids. V dropped 4 bases and J dropped 8 bases, with 16 bases sitting between them. CDR1 KGHDR and CDR2 SFDVKD come from the germline V gene. The CDR3: CATSEPGLPPEKLFF. CDR3 coding DNA: TGTGCCACCAGTGAACCGGGACTCCCGCCGGAAAAACTGTTTTTT.

The rearrangement joins TRBV2 to TRBJ2-7; possible D gene TRBD2, 6 bases. Trimming left V 8 bases short and J 2 bases short, with 10 bases between. From germline, CDR1 is SNHLY and CDR2 FYNNEI. The CDR3 runs 12 residues. The CDR3 region has the DNA TGTGCCAGCCTGGACTACCCCTACGAGCAGTACTTC. It specifies CASLDYPYEQYF.

The rearrangement links TRBV5-1 to TRBJ2-1, with 9 bases fitting TRBD2. The CDR3 runs to 17 residues. The germline V gene has CDR1 SGHRS and CDR2 YFSETQ. V shed 0 bases, J shed 3 bases, and the junction held 7 bases outside the gene matches. The CDR3, as DNA: TGCGCCAGCAGCTTGGAGGGTAGCGGGAGCTTCTACAATGAGCAGTTCTTC. This gives the protein CASSLEGSGSFYNEQFF.

Here the CDR3 reads CSYHADRAAYEQYF. For the CDR3, the DNA is TGCAGCTATCATGCGGACAGGGCAGCCTACGAGCAGTACTTC. The gene calls are TRBV29-1 and TRBJ2-7; TRBD1 agrees at 8 bases. Looked up from germline, CDR1 is SQVTM and CDR2 is ANQGSEA. V was pared by 8 bases and J by 2 bases, with 11 bases of the junction left unmatched. The CDR3 runs 14 residues.

The sample holds many counts of this clone. The J gene is TRBJ1-2, the V gene TRBV10-3; 8 nucleotides match TRBD1. Germline CDR1 and CDR2: ENHRY and SYGVKD. Trimming cost V 4 bases and J 0 bases; bases outside gene matches: 1. The CDR3 spans 14 residues. This CDR3 reads CAISGTGTNYGYTF. Written as DNA, the CDR3 is TGTGCCATCAGTGGGACAGGGACTAACTATGGCTACACCTTC.

The chain is built from TRBV6-6 and TRBJ2-2, with 7 bases matching TRBD2. Looked up from germline, CDR1 is MNHNY and CDR2 is SVGAGI (reference sequence). J was trimmed by 8 bases and V by 0 bases; bases with no gene match: 6. CDR3 length: 15 residues. The CDR3 region is CASSYSASGVGELFF. CDR3 coding DNA: TGTGCCAGCAGTTACTCGGCCAGCGGGGTGGGGGAGCTGTTTTTT.

The V gene is TRBV9, the J gene TRBJ2-3; D is possibly TRBD2 (5 bases). In germline, CDR1 is SGDLS, CDR2 YYNGEE. V lost 0 bases, J lost 4 bases, and 12 bases lay in between. The CDR3 has 15 amino acids. The CDR3 loop is CASSVGVAPADTQYF. The CDR3 bases are TGTGCCAGCAGCGTAGGGGTAGCGCCGGCAGATACGCAGTATTTT.

The chain combines TRBV5-6 with TRBJ1-5, with D perhaps matching TRBD1 (5 bases). The germline V gene has CDR1 SGHDT and CDR2 YYEEEE. The CDR3 runs 15 residues. Trimming pared 7 bases from V and 4 bases from J, leaving 18 bases between. Here the CDR3 reads CASSVGAGRNQPQHF. DNA of the CDR3: TGTGCCAGCTCCGTAGGGGCAGGCCGTAATCAGCCCCAGCATTTT.

The CDR3 loop is CASSLSGGWTGELFF. The CDR3 nucleotides are TGTGCCAGCAGCCTATCAGGGGGCTGGACCGGGGAGCTGTTTTTT. The rearrangement uses TRBV7-9 and TRBJ2-2, with 8 bases fitting TRBD1. There are 15 residues in the CDR3. The V segment lost 5 bases and the J segment 5 bases; nucleotides outside the gene matches: 7. CDR1 and CDR2 from the germline V gene are SEHNR and FQNEAQ (reference sequence).